The clone carrying this T cell receptor (beta chain) has a count of ten or more. The antigen is not known. Those patients with uncontrolled infection, other autoimmune disease, pregnancy or lactation were excluded. This specimen belongs to a study of T cells in Graves' hyperthyroidism and ophthalmopathy. It was RNA transcripts that yielded the amplified TCR beta CDR3 regions. In the first-round RT-PCR of the TCR CDR3, the HTBI primer set was used. One entry per CDR3 protein, called by TCRdb with MiXCR from the multiplex PCR reads. This sample carries some 460,000 distinct CDR3 sequences, less than 20% of them seen once, and the ten largest clones take 7.5% to 9%. This CDR3 is built from 16 residues. The germline gives CDR1 SGHTA, CDR2 FQGNSA. V lost 5 bases, J lost 2 bases, and 9 bases stayed unmatched. Study outcomes and limitations: In the blood, most expanded thyroid clonotypes above 0.001 appeared as well. Before onset, by a median of 6.5 months, the model predicted ophthalmopathy.

The chain recombines TRBV7-2 with TRBJ2-7; 10 bases map to TRBD1. The clonotype was recovered from a woman younger than 30 with Graves' hyperthyroidism. The sequenced material came from blood. CDR3 amino acids: CASSLWTGGVPYEQYF. The CDR3 bases are TGTGCCAGCAGCCTTTGGACAGGGGGGGTACCCTACGAGCAGTACTTC.